The clone carrying this TCR beta chain was found a few times. What it binds is not known. V lost 0 bases, J lost 5 bases, and 11 bases lay in between. Germline V gene data show CDR1 as SGHNT and CDR2 as YYREEE (reference sequence). The CDR3 is made up of 14 amino acids. The sample originates from a study of shared clonotypes between healthy human individuals. Study results and limitations: Rarefaction demonstrated incomplete sorted-subset sequencing despite large depth.

Using immunoSEQ multiplex PCR, the repertoire was profiled, and TCRdb retains in-frame clones only, with some absent. Here the sample spans some 240,000 clones, 50% to 75% being singletons. The origin of this receptor is a man in his thirties or forties in good health. This sequence joins TRBV5-4 and TRBJ1-2; D not certain. Sequences were obtained from memory CD4+ T cells sorted from blood. Subset denoted: CD45RA-negative fraction. The CDR3 sequence is CASSLGGGGYGYTF. CDR3 nucleotide sequence: TGTGCCAGCAGCTTGGGAGGTGGAGGATATGGCTACACCTTC.